Below, 10 T cell receptor beta chains from the same sample are listed, as sequenced in a study of shared clonotypes between healthy human individuals. The repertoire was sequenced with immunoSEQ multiplex PCR; TCRdb's copy has only in-frame clones and lacks some. The data contain over 2 million clones, about 90% of them singletons. Sequenced material: naive CD4+ T cells from PBMCs. The subset denotes: CD45RA+ positively selected. The receptor set was obtained from a man aged 18 to 35 in good health. Some clones in this sample may be carry-over from other donors' samples.

V and J are TRBV4-1 and TRBJ1-4; 7 nucleotides align to TRBD1. CDR1 is MGHRA and CDR2 is YSYEKL in the germline V gene. The CDR3 has 17 amino acids. The V gene end was trimmed by 2 bases and the J gene end by 4 bases; junction bases not matched to a gene: 10. CDR3 DNA: TGCGCCAGCAGCCAACGACCGCCGGGACAGATTAATGAAAAACTGTTTTTT. As protein: CASSQRPPGQINEKLFF.

The chain links TRBV27 to TRBJ1-5, with D hard to call. Trimming took 3 bases from V and 1 from J, leaving 10 bases between them. Germline loops: CDR1 MNHEY, CDR2 SMNVEV (reference sequence). The CDR3 covers 15 residues. The CDR3 sequence: CASSFKAGSNQPQHF. The CDR3 bases are TGTGCCAGCAGTTTTAAGGCTGGGAGCAATCAGCCCCAGCATTTT.

The V call is TRBV28, the J call TRBJ2-3; 7 bases map to TRBD2. This CDR3 comprises 16 residues. Germline V lookup: CDR1 MDHEN, CDR2 SYDVKM. V trimming: 6 bases; J trimming: 3 bases; junction bases outside the gene matches: 12. Here the CDR3 reads CASRFGGGKRTDTQYF. CDR3 in DNA: TGTGCCAGCAGATTTGGGGGGGGTAAGAGGACAGATACGCAGTATTTT.

This clone was detected only a few times. The chain joins TRBV9 to TRBJ1-1; D gene uncertain. V dropped 4 bases and J dropped 2 bases, with 12 bases sitting between them. Germline V gene sequence: CDR1 SGDLS, CDR2 YYNGEE. The CDR3 has 14 amino acids. The CDR3 sequence is CASSSRLGNTEAFF. The CDR3 coding sequence is TGTGCCAGCAGCTCCCGCCTCGGTAACACTGAAGCTTTCTTT.

This chain joins TRBV11-2 and TRBJ2-7, with TRBD1 as a possible D gene (6 bases). Germline V gene sequence: CDR1 SGHAT, CDR2 FQNNGV. The CDR3 spans 14 residues. The V end lost 5 bases, the J end lost 7 bases, and 18 bases lay between the germline ends. CDR3 amino acids: CASSTRDIPLEQYF. The CDR3 DNA reads as TGTGCCAGCAGCACCCGGGACATCCCCTTGGAGCAGTACTTC. Combining the CDR3 with reference TRBV11-2 and TRBJ2-7 gives the whole variable domain EAGVAQSPRYKIIEKRQSVAFWCNPISGHATLYWYQQILGQGPKLLIQFQNNGVVDDSQLPKDRFSAERLKGVDSTLKIQPAKLEDSAVYLCASSTRDIPLEQYFGPGTRLTVT.

The chain is built from TRBV7-2 and TRBJ1-1; maybe TRBD1 (5 bases). The germline CDR1 and CDR2 sequences are SGHTA and FQGNSA. The CDR3 spans 13 residues. V was trimmed by 5 bases and J by 11 bases, leaving 18 bases between them. CDR3 amino acids: CASSLTSERGAFF. DNA of the CDR3: TGTGCCAGCAGCCTCACTTCGGAGCGGGGGGCTTTCTTT.

Only a few counts were recorded for this clone. The V gene is TRBV19, the J gene TRBJ1-1, with D possibly being TRBD1 (6 bases). This CDR3 has 15 residues. V lost 7 bases and J lost 0, with 15 bases in between. From germline, CDR1 is LNHDA and CDR2 SQIVND (reference sequence). CDR3 nucleotides: TGTGCCAGTAAGGATGCGGGGGCCCTGAACACTGAAGCTTTCTTT. The encoded protein is CASKDAGALNTEAFF.

The gene calls are TRBV6-5 and TRBJ2-4, with D tentatively TRBD2 (7 bases). CDR1 is MNHEY, CDR2 SVGAGI, per germline. Deletions cut 4 bases from V and 12 bases from J, with 19 bases between. The CDR3 is 14 residues long. The CDR3 nucleotides are TGTGCCAGCAGTTTAGGGGGGGCTCCGGTAAATCAGTACTTC. This encodes CASSLGGAPVNQYF.

About this clone: The sample contains more than one DNA sequence encoding this CDR3. As DNA, the CDR3 is TGTGCCAGCAGTCCTGGATTAAACACCGGGGAGCTGTTTTTT. Its translation: CASSPGLNTGELFF. The chain links TRBV28 to TRBJ2-2; no definite D call. Trimming shortened V by 5 bases and J by 2 bases, and 9 bases separated the two germline ends. This CDR3 contains 14 residues. Looked up from germline, CDR1 is MDHEN and CDR2 is SYDVKM.

The chain recombines TRBV6-1 with TRBJ2-2; D gene ambiguous. The germline gives CDR1 MNHNS, CDR2 SASEGT. CDR3 size: 16 residues. V was cut by 3 bases and J by 8 bases, with 19 bases left in between. Here the CDR3 reads CASSDTAYPTRGELFF. The CDR3 coding sequence is TGTGCCAGCAGTGATACGGCCTACCCCACGAGAGGGGAGCTGTTTTTT.